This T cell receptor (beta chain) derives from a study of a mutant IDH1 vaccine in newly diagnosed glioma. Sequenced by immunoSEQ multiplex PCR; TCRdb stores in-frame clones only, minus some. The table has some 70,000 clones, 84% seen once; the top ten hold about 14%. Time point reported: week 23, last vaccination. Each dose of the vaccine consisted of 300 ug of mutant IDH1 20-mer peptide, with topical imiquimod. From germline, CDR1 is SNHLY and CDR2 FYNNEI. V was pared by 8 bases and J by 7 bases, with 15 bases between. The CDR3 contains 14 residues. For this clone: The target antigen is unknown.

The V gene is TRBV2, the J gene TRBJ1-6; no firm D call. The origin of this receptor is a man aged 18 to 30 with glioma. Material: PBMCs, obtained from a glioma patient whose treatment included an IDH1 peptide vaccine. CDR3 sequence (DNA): TGTGCCAGCCGATACCCACTCGGGAATTCACCCCTCCACTTT. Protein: CASRYPLGNSPLHF.